The 18 T cell receptor beta chains reported below all come from one sample, sequenced in a study of PD-1 blockade in classical Hodgkin lymphoma. Brentuximab vedotin exposure varied, and every patient relapsed after autologous stem cell transplantation. Clones were read by immunoSEQ multiplex PCR, and TCRdb kept only the in-frame ones, dropping some. The table lists 20,000 to 25,000 clones, 77% of them singletons. The sequencing used peripheral blood mononuclear cells (PBMCs), collected before the second cycle of nivolumab. The receptors derive from a human donor with classical Hodgkin lymphoma.

V is TRBV11-3 and J is TRBJ2-3; TRBD2 agrees at 10 bases. The CDR3 extends over 15 amino acids. After removal of 3 bases from V and 4 bases from J, the junction contained 4 bases not matched to a gene. From germline, CDR1 is SGHNT and CDR2 YENEEA. Here the CDR3 reads CASSLTSGRADTQYF. The CDR3 DNA reads TGTGCCAGCAGCTTGACTAGCGGGCGGGCAGATACGCAGTATTTT. Using reference TRBV11-3 and TRBJ2-3 for the parts outside the CDR3, the full variable domain is EAGVVQSPRYKIIEKKQPVAFWCNPISGHNTLYWYLQNLGQGPELLIRYENEEAVDDSQLPKDRFSAERLKGVDSTLKIQPAELGDSAVYLCASSLTSGRADTQYFGPGTRLTVL.

This chain connects TRBV7-9 to TRBJ2-7, with TRBD2 as a possible D gene (6 bases). V was clipped by 3 bases and J by 1 base, with 13 bases between them. Germline assignment: CDR1 SEHNR and CDR2 FQNEAQ (reference sequence). The CDR3 runs 15 residues. The chain's CDR3 is CASSFWRDRSYEQYF. The DNA for the CDR3 is TGTGCCAGCAGCTTCTGGAGGGATCGGTCCTACGAGCAGTACTTC. The entire variable domain, with the rest obtained from reference TRBV7-9 and TRBJ2-7, is as follows: DTGVSQNPRHKITKRGQNVTFRCDPISEHNRLYWYRQTLGQGPEFLTYFQNEAQLEKSRLLSDRFSAERPKGSFSTLEIQRTEQGDSAMYLCASSFWRDRSYEQYFGPGTRLTVT.

J is TRBJ1-1 and V is TRBV27; tentatively, D is TRBD1 (6 bases). The CDR3 contains 15 residues. Trimming took 1 base from V and 1 from J, leaving 10 bases between them. CDR1 is MNHEY and CDR2 is SMNVEV in the germline V gene (reference sequence). As DNA, the CDR3 is TGTGCCAGCAGTTTATACCAGGGGAGGAACACTGAAGCTTTCTTT. This translates into CASSLYQGRNTEAFF.

The chain joins TRBV21-1 to TRBJ2-7; TRBD1 is the table's D call and was not checked against the DNA. TRBV21-1 is a pseudogene. CDR3 length equals 15 residues. DNA for the CDR3: TGTGCCAGCAGCAAAAATTCCGGACAGGGGGACGAGCAGTACTTC. Translation gives CASSKNSGQGDEQYF.

The rearrangement links TRBV7-6 to TRBJ2-3; D perhaps matches TRBD2 (5 bases). CDR1 is SGHVS, CDR2 FNYEAQ, per germline. V was shortened by 1 base and J by 5 bases, with 16 bases between the two germline ends. This CDR3 spans 16 amino acids. The CDR3 nucleotides read TGTGCCAGCAGCTTAGATAGCGCCCCTACGGGAGATACGCAGTATTTT. This encodes CASSLDSAPTGDTQYF.

The chain couples TRBV5-1 to TRBJ1-4; D is ambiguous. Per the germline V gene, CDR1 is SGHRS and CDR2 is YFSETQ. The CDR3 is 14 amino acids. Trimming shortened V by 4 bases and J by 3 bases, and 10 bases separated the two germline ends. CDR3 sequence: CASSPQASNEKLFF. The CDR3 region has the DNA TGCGCCAGCAGCCCCCAGGCTTCTAATGAAAAACTGTTTTTT.

There are a few counts of this clone. One end of the junction is discordant with germline, which a read error may explain. Here the CDR3 DNA reads TGTGCCAGCAGCGAAGGAGTAGCTTTCTTT. As protein: CASSEGVAFF. The genes are TRBV6-1 and TRBJ1-1, with unresolved D. Germline values: CDR1 MNHNS, CDR2 SASEGT. This CDR3 contains 10 residues.

The V and J genes are TRBV30 and TRBJ2-3; possibly TRBD1 or TRBD2 for D (5 bases each). This CDR3 is 17 amino acids long. Germline CDR1 is GTSNPN and CDR2 is SVGIG (reference sequence). With 3 bases removed from V and 3 bases from J, the gap between germline ends came to 22 bases. CDR3 sequence: CAWRRGRVLGLTDTQYF. The CDR3 DNA is TGTGCCTGGAGGAGGGGCCGGGTCCTCGGACTGACAGATACGCAGTATTTT.

The rearrangement links TRBV7-9 to TRBJ2-4; D is perhaps TRBD2 (5 bases). The CDR3 length is 15 residues. V was clipped by 5 bases and J by 1 base, with 12 bases between them. From germline, CDR1 is SEHNR and CDR2 FQNEAQ (reference sequence). CDR3 sequence (DNA): TGTGCCAGCAGCCATAGCGAGGCGGCCAAAAACATTCAGTACTTC. It yields the protein CASSHSEAAKNIQYF.

This rearrangement joins TRBV30 to TRBJ1-2; no clear D. Between the trimmed V and J ends, which lost 2 bases and 13 bases, there was a span of 26 bases. The V gene's germline CDR1 is GTSNPN and CDR2 SVGIG (reference sequence). The CDR3 contains 15 residues. CDR3 nucleotides: TGTGCCTGGAGTCCGCCGGGCCCCCTTTTTCCCGCACCCACCTTC. It yields the protein CAWSPPGPLFPAPTF.

V gene TRBV6-1 combines with J gene TRBJ2-7; D might be TRBD1 (5 bases). Trimming removed 7 bases from V and 0 bases from J, with 16 bases in between. Germline CDR1 MNHNS, CDR2 SASEGT. CDR3 length equals 15 residues. The CDR3 DNA follows: TGTGCCAGCACCCCGGCTGACAGACCCTCCTACGAGCAGTACTTC. It yields the protein CASTPADRPSYEQYF.

This rearrangement joins TRBV7-8 to TRBJ1-1; TRBD1 might be the D (6 bases). Trimming took 5 bases from V and 5 from J, leaving 21 bases between them. Germline V CDR1 and CDR2: SGHVS, FQNEAQ. This CDR3 is 16 amino acids long. CDR3: CASSQWDTQEGTEAFF. CDR3 coding DNA: TGTGCCAGCAGCCAATGGGACACCCAGGAAGGAACTGAAGCTTTCTTT.

The chain uses TRBV7-8 and TRBJ2-3; 7 nucleotides line up with TRBD1. Per germline, CDR1 SGHVS and CDR2 FQNEAQ. The CDR3 contains 15 residues. V was clipped by 5 bases and J by 2 bases; unmatched bases: 7. In nucleotides, the CDR3 is TGTGCCAGCAGCCGAAAGGGGACAGACACAGATACGCAGTATTTT. Amino acid sequence: CASSRKGTDTDTQYF.

A single count supports this clone. The chain recombines TRBV6-6 with TRBJ2-4; TRBD1 matches 8 bases. Germline V gene sequence: CDR1 MNHNY, CDR2 SVGAGI (reference sequence). The CDR3 is made up of 16 amino acids. With 0 bases clipped from V and 6 bases from J, the junction kept 7 bases outside the gene matches. The DNA of the CDR3 is TGTGCCAGCAGTTACTCGGACAGGGTTGGGAGAAACATTCAGTACTTC. Translating it yields CASSYSDRVGRNIQYF.

V and J are TRBV4-3 and TRBJ2-1; 9 nucleotides match TRBD1. The V segment lost 3 bases and the J segment 9 bases; nucleotides outside the gene matches: 9. The CDR3 runs to 15 residues. The germline V gene encodes CDR1 LGHNA and CDR2 YSLEER. CDR3 nucleotide sequence: TGCGCCAGCAGCCAGGGACAGGGATCTTATGGTGAGCAGTTCTTC. Its protein is CASSQGQGSYGEQFF.

This clone was counted a single time. J is TRBJ2-1 and V is TRBV9, with TRBD2 matching 8 bases. Germline V gene data show CDR1 as SGDLS and CDR2 as YYNGEE. The CDR3 runs to 15 residues. V was pared by 0 bases and J by 6 bases, with 5 bases of the junction left unmatched. The CDR3 DNA is TGTGCCAGCAGCGTAGACGCGGGGGGCCCCAATGAGCAGTTCTTC. Protein: CASSVDAGGPNEQFF.

The chain links TRBV19 to TRBJ2-2, with a possible D match to TRBD1 (5 bases). The CDR3 covers 14 residues. Germline V gene data show CDR1 as LNHDA and CDR2 as SQIVND (reference sequence). With 7 bases removed from V and 0 bases from J, the gap between germline ends came to 9 bases. CDR3 amino acids: CASKRGANTGELFF. CDR3 coding DNA: TGTGCCAGTAAAAGGGGCGCGAACACCGGGGAGCTGTTTTTT.

The chain recombines TRBV7-7 with TRBJ2-1; TRBD2 aligns across 7 bases. CDR1 is SSHAT and CDR2 is FNYEAQ in the germline V gene (reference sequence). Unmatched junction bases numbered 9, after V lost 5 bases and J lost 8 bases. The CDR3 loop spans 14 amino acids. As DNA, the CDR3 is TGTGCCAGCAGCCGTATGGCGGGGGTTCATGAGCAGTTCTTC. This translates into CASSRMAGVHEQFF.